The rows below give T cell receptor beta chains drawn from one sample of a study of OX40 agonist ivuxolimab in advanced cancers. Sequenced by immunoSEQ multiplex PCR; TCRdb stores in-frame clones only, minus some. In the table there are tens of thousands of clones, roughly four fifths of which are singletons. The sequencing used CD4+ or CD8+ T cells sorted from blood, collected in a trial of the OX40 agonist ivuxolimab. The receptor source for this set is an adult with an advanced solid tumor such as melanoma, head and neck, liver or kidney cancer. Each CDR3 is given with its conserved first and last residue. The D gene is left open where the match is weak. Clone size is stated in some rows and not others, as once, few, many or a class when expanded.

d_gene: NA
j_gene: TRBJ1-2
abundance: NA
v_gene: TRBV1
CDR3aa: CTSSQGVKGCGYTF
CDR3nt: TGCACCAGCAGCCAAGGAGTCAAGGGCTGTGGCTACACCTTC

d_gene: NA
j_gene: TRBJ2-3
abundance: NA
v_gene: TRBV5-1
CDR3aa: CASSPGRSSSTDTQYF
CDR3nt: TGCGCCAGCAGCCCAGGACGGAGTTCGAGCACAGATACGCAGTATTTT

d_gene: NA
j_gene: TRBJ1-6
abundance: few
v_gene: TRBV6-1
CDR3aa: CASSEGRHRPLHF
CDR3nt: TGTGCCAGCAGTGAAGGTAGGCATCGGCCCCTCCACTTT

d_gene: NA
j_gene: TRBJ1-1
abundance: few
v_gene: TRBV7-9
CDR3aa: CASSTPAGLNTEAFF
CDR3nt: TGTGCCAGCAGCACCCCCGCAGGGTTGAACACTGAAGCTTTCTTT

d_gene: TRBD1
j_gene: TRBJ1-1
abundance: NA
v_gene: TRBV18
CDR3aa: CASGQGATEAFF
CDR3nt: TGTGCCAGCGGACAGGGGGCCACTGAAGCTTTCTTT

d_gene: TRBD1
j_gene: TRBJ1-5
abundance: few
v_gene: TRBV28
CDR3aa: CASSGTGVNQPQHF
CDR3nt: TGTGCCAGCAGTGGGACAGGGGTCAATCAGCCCCAGCATTTT

d_gene: TRBD2
j_gene: TRBJ2-7
abundance: NA
v_gene: TRBV7-2
CDR3aa: CASSFQSSGGSAQYF
CDR3nt: TGTGCCAGCAGTTTTCAATCTAGCGGGGGTTCCGCGCAGTACTTC

d_gene: NA
j_gene: TRBJ1-5
abundance: NA
v_gene: TRBV6-5
CDR3aa: CASSQRGSNQPQHF
CDR3nt: TGTGCCAGCAGTCAGAGGGGGTCAAATCAGCCCCAGCATTTT

d_gene: TRBD1
j_gene: TRBJ2-6
abundance: NA
v_gene: TRBV6-1
CDR3aa: CASSDEDRGSGANVLTF
CDR3nt: TGTGCCAGCAGTGACGAGGACAGGGGCTCTGGGGCCAACGTCCTGACTTTC

d_gene: TRBD1
j_gene: TRBJ1-2
abundance: NA
v_gene: TRBV28
CDR3aa: CASSPDRARGYTF
CDR3nt: TGTGCCAGCAGCCCGGACAGGGCTCGGGGCTACACCTTC

d_gene: NA
j_gene: TRBJ2-5
abundance: NA
v_gene: TRBV7-9
CDR3aa: CASSLTGAGTQYF
CDR3nt: TGTGCCAGCAGTCTTACCGGGGCGGGGACCCAGTACTTC

d_gene: TRBD2
j_gene: TRBJ2-3
abundance: NA
v_gene: TRBV5-1
CDR3aa: CTSSLGVLAGGDTQYF
CDR3nt: TGCACCAGCAGCTTGGGGGTACTAGCGGGAGGAGATACGCAGTATTTT

d_gene: NA
j_gene: TRBJ1-5
abundance: NA
v_gene: TRBV19
CDR3aa: CASRTRGGTGIGGEPQHF
CDR3nt: TGTGCCAGTAGGACCAGAGGGGGGACGGGAATTGGAGGAGAGCCCCAGCATTTT

d_gene: NA
j_gene: TRBJ2-7
abundance: NA
v_gene: TRBV7-2
CDR3aa: CASSTSGARQYF
CDR3nt: TGTGCCAGCAGCACATCAGGGGCCCGGCAGTACTTC

d_gene: TRBD2
j_gene: TRBJ2-5
abundance: NA
v_gene: TRBV5-4
CDR3aa: CASSLGEASGRREETQYF
CDR3nt: TGTGCCAGCAGCTTGGGGGAGGCTAGCGGGAGACGTGAAGAGACCCAGTACTTC

d_gene: TRBD2
j_gene: TRBJ2-2
abundance: NA
v_gene: TRBV7-3
CDR3aa: CASSLIGTSGPGELFF
CDR3nt: TGTGCCAGCAGCTTAATCGGGACTAGCGGGCCCGGGGAGCTGTTTTTT

d_gene: NA
j_gene: TRBJ1-2
abundance: NA
v_gene: TRBV10-1
CDR3aa: CASSESRQNYGYTF
CDR3nt: TGCGCCAGCAGTGAGTCAAGACAAAACTATGGCTACACCTTC

d_gene: TRBD2
j_gene: TRBJ2-5
abundance: NA
v_gene: TRBV5-1
CDR3aa: CASSLLAGGPETQYF
CDR3nt: TGCGCCAGCAGCCTACTAGCGGGGGGACCAGAGACCCAGTACTTC

d_gene: NA
j_gene: TRBJ2-1
abundance: once
v_gene: TRBV28
CDR3aa: CASSLSVPEQFF
CDR3nt: TGTGCCAGCAGTTTATCAGTTCCTGAGCAGTTCTTC

d_gene: NA
j_gene: TRBJ2-4
abundance: NA
v_gene: TRBV21-1
CDR3aa: CASSKRQGSREKNIQYF
CDR3nt: TGTGCCAGCAGCAAGAGACAGGGGAGCCGGGAGAAAAACATTCAGTACTTC

d_gene: NA
j_gene: TRBJ1-6
abundance: NA
v_gene: TRBV5-6
CDR3aa: CASSLGQARNSPLHF
CDR3nt: TGTGCCAGCAGCTTAGGTCAGGCTCGAAATTCACCCCTCCACTTT

d_gene: TRBD2
j_gene: TRBJ2-3
abundance: NA
v_gene: TRBV2
CDR3aa: CASTLEGGLDTQYF
CDR3nt: TGTGCCAGCACCCTAGAGGGAGGGTTAGATACGCAGTATTTT

d_gene: TRBD2
j_gene: TRBJ2-7
abundance: NA
v_gene: TRBV4-3
CDR3aa: CASSQSGSSYEQYF
CDR3nt: TGCGCCAGCAGCCAGAGCGGGAGCTCGTACGAGCAGTACTTC

d_gene: NA
j_gene: TRBJ2-5
abundance: NA
v_gene: TRBV28
CDR3aa: CASSRNHGGETQYF
CDR3nt: TGTGCCAGCAGTCGTAATCACGGAGGTGAGACCCAGTACTTC

d_gene: NA
j_gene: TRBJ1-6
abundance: NA
v_gene: TRBV11-2
CDR3aa: CASSLPFRGGSPLHF
CDR3nt: TGTGCCAGCAGCCTGCCGTTCAGAGGCGGTTCACCCCTCCACTTT

d_gene: NA
j_gene: TRBJ2-6
abundance: NA
v_gene: TRBV28
CDR3aa: CASTSIRAGANVLTF
CDR3nt: TGTGCCAGCACAAGCATCAGGGCTGGGGCCAACGTCCTGACTTTC

d_gene: NA
j_gene: TRBJ1-2
abundance: few
v_gene: TRBV6-5
CDR3aa: CASSYSKGINYGYTF
CDR3nt: TGTGCCAGCAGTTACTCAAAGGGAATTAACTATGGCTACACCTTC

d_gene: NA
j_gene: TRBJ1-1
abundance: NA
v_gene: TRBV5-1
CDR3aa: CASSLEGNTEAFF
CDR3nt: TGCGCCAGCAGCTTGGAGGGGAACACTGAAGCTTTCTTT

d_gene: NA
j_gene: TRBJ1-4
abundance: once
v_gene: TRBV27
CDR3aa: CASSFSPATNEKLFF
CDR3nt: TGTGCCAGCAGTTTCTCCCCAGCAACTAATGAAAAACTGTTTTTT

d_gene: TRBD2
j_gene: TRBJ2-2
abundance: NA
v_gene: TRBV5-4
CDR3aa: CASSGGGVANTGELFF
CDR3nt: TGTGCCAGCAGCGGGGGGGGAGTCGCGAACACCGGGGAGCTGTTTTTT

d_gene: NA
j_gene: TRBJ1-3
abundance: NA
v_gene: TRBV30
CDR3aa: CAWSVRGNSGNTIYF
CDR3nt: TGTGCCTGGAGTGTTAGGGGGAACTCTGGAAACACCATATATTTT

d_gene: NA
j_gene: TRBJ2-2
abundance: once
v_gene: TRBV4-1
CDR3aa: CASSTGPNTGELFF
CDR3nt: TGCGCCAGCAGCACCGGACCGAACACCGGGGAGCTGTTTTTT

d_gene: NA
j_gene: TRBJ1-3
abundance: once
v_gene: TRBV29-1
CDR3aa: CSVEVSSGNTIYF
CDR3nt: TGCAGCGTTGAAGTTAGCTCTGGAAACACCATATATTTT

d_gene: NA
j_gene: TRBJ1-3
abundance: NA
v_gene: TRBV5-6
CDR3aa: CASGTTQGSGNTIYF
CDR3nt: TGTGCCAGCGGCACGACGCAGGGGTCTGGAAACACCATATATTTT

d_gene: NA
j_gene: TRBJ1-5
abundance: NA
v_gene: TRBV28
CDR3aa: CASKGRSNQPQHF
CDR3nt: TGTGCCAGCAAGGGCAGAAGCAATCAGCCCCAGCATTTT

d_gene: NA
j_gene: TRBJ2-4
abundance: NA
v_gene: TRBV10-3
CDR3aa: CAISVGTSSKNIQYF
CDR3nt: TGTGCCATCAGTGTGGGGACTTCTTCCAAAAACATTCAGTACTTC

d_gene: NA
j_gene: TRBJ1-1
abundance: once
v_gene: TRBV2
CDR3aa: CASSEQGRMNTEAFF
CDR3nt: TGTGCCAGCAGTGAACAGGGACGTATGAACACTGAAGCTTTCTTT

d_gene: NA
j_gene: TRBJ1-5
abundance: once
v_gene: TRBV9
CDR3aa: CASTFPDRFSSNQPQHF
CDR3nt: TGTGCCAGCACCTTTCCGGACAGATTCTCCTCCAATCAGCCCCAGCATTTT